These 32 T cell receptor beta chains share one sample of origin, sequenced in a study of blood T cells in healthy people across ages. Sample-barcoded 5' priming and a J-beta primer mix drove a second PCR of roughly 6 to 12 cycles. TCRdb re-called the 5' RACE reads with MiXCR, one entry per CDR3 protein. The data contain roughly 1 million distinct CDR3 sequences, 20% to 25% of them singletons. The data were also submitted as part of a second study, on T cells of mothers and their children.

The sequenced material came from blood. These receptors originate from a girl aged 2 to 10 in good health.

In this sample, this clonotype turned up a few times. The chain couples TRBV19 to TRBJ1-2; possible D gene TRBD1, 5 bases. CDR1 and CDR2 (germline): LNHDA, SQIVND (reference sequence). CDR3 length equals 15 residues. Trimming pared 3 bases from V and 5 bases from J, leaving 16 bases between. CDR3 sequence (DNA): TGTGCCAGTAGTATTTATACCGGGGGAACGTATGGCTACACCTTC. This sequence encodes CASSIYTGGTYGYTF.

About this clonotype itself: A read error is likely, as this CDR3 ends without the conserved phenylalanine or tryptophan. This chain joins TRBV29-1 and TRBJ1-2; TRBD1 might be the D (6 bases). In germline, CDR1 is SQVTM, CDR2 ANQGSEA. CDR3 length equals 13 residues. V was shortened by 6 bases and J by 5 bases, with 16 bases between the two germline ends. The CDR3 region is CSVRSGGGYGYTL. In nucleotides, the CDR3 is TGCAGCGTGCGATCGGGGGGCGGGTATGGCTACACCCTC.

The V call is TRBV12-3 or TRBV12-4, the J call TRBJ2-7, with 12 bases that match TRBD2. The CDR3 has 19 amino acids. The trim removed 2 bases at V and 6 bases at J, leaving 17 bases unmatched. The DNA of the CDR3 is TGTGCCAGCAGTTTAATTTCCCCTGGACTAGCGGGAATAACGTTCGAGCAGTACTTC. Its translation: CASSLISPGLAGITFEQYF.

The rearrangement uses TRBV25-1 and TRBJ2-1; D may be TRBD1 or TRBD2 (5 bases each). Germline CDR1 reads MGHDK; CDR2 reads SYGVNS. The CDR3 covers 14 residues. V gave up 3 bases and J gave up 8 bases, with 14 bases separating them. CDR3 coding DNA: TGTGCCAGCAGTGAGGTGGGGGTCTTCGATGAGCAGTTCTTC. Amino acid sequence: CASSEVGVFDEQFF.

The gene calls are TRBV5-1 and TRBJ1-5; a possible D gene is TRBD1 (6 bases). Trimming left V 3 bases short and J 0 bases short, with 25 bases between. This CDR3 is 20 amino acids long. From germline, CDR1 is SGHRS and CDR2 YFSETQ. CDR3 loop: CASSSSSGDPTSYSNQPQHF. The CDR3 bases are TGCGCCAGCAGCTCGTCCTCAGGGGATCCTACATCGTATAGCAATCAGCCCCAGCATTTT. Variable domain in full (rest from reference TRBV5-1 and TRBJ1-5): KAGVTQTPRYLIKTRGQQVTLSCSPISGHRSVSWYQQTPGQGLQFLFEYFSETQRNKGNFPGRFSGRQFSNSRSEMNVSTLELGDSALYLCASSSSSGDPTSYSNQPQHFGDGTRLSIL.

The rearrangement joins TRBV11-3 to TRBJ2-1; the D call may be TRBD1 or TRBD2 (5 bases each). From germline, CDR1 is SGHNT and CDR2 YENEEA. Trimming shortened V by 11 bases and J by 4 bases, and 18 bases separated the two germline ends. The length of the CDR3 is 14 residues. The CDR3 sequence is CAPQAGTEYNEQFF. In nucleotides, the CDR3 is TGTGCCCCCCAGGCAGGGACGGAATACAATGAGCAGTTCTTC.

The chain links TRBV12-3 or TRBV12-4 to TRBJ2-3, with 8 bases that match TRBD2. CDR3 length: 16 amino acids. V shed 6 bases and J 3 bases; nucleotides not matched to a gene: 11. This CDR3 reads CASSREEAGVTDTQYF. The CDR3 nucleotides are TGTGCCAGCAGCCGCGAGGAAGCGGGAGTGACAGATACGCAGTATTTT.

In its sample, this clonotype was seen a few times. The chain links TRBV6-6 to TRBJ2-1; 7 bases match TRBD1. The CDR3 sequence is 14 residues long. Trimming took 4 bases from V and 6 from J; bases not matched to a gene: 6. The germline CDR1 and CDR2 sequences are MNHNY and SVGAGI (reference sequence). CDR3 residues: CASSSTGTVNEQFF. The CDR3, as DNA: TGTGCCAGCAGTTCGACCGGGACAGTCAATGAGCAGTTCTTC.

About this clonotype: At one boundary the junction diverges from the germline segment, which might be a read error. The chain has TRBV7-2 and TRBJ2-1; D remains unclear. CDR1 and CDR2 from the germline V gene are SGHTA and FQGNSA. The CDR3 has 13 amino acids. The CDR3 DNA reads as TGTGCCGGCAGCCCCTCTTGGGGCAATGAGCAGTTCTTC. Its translation: CAGSPSWGNEQFF.

This clonotype was counted between two and nine times. The J gene is TRBJ2-7, the V gene TRBV4-3; tentatively, D is TRBD1 (5 bases). The CDR3 spans 15 residues. V lost 0 bases and J lost 4, with 13 bases in between. Germline V gene lookup returns CDR1 LGHNA and CDR2 YSLEER. Here the CDR3 reads CASSQEGLGLYEQYF. The DNA of the CDR3 is TGCGCCAGCAGCCAAGAAGGGCTGGGGCTATACGAGCAGTACTTC.

The CDR3: CSVFSGQKDGYTF. CDR3 DNA sequence: TGCAGCGTTTTCTCCGGACAGAAAGATGGCTACACCTTC. The V gene is TRBV29-1, the J gene TRBJ1-2, with D perhaps TRBD1 (6 bases). Germline lookup yields CDR1 SQVTM and CDR2 ANQGSEA. The CDR3 loop spans 13 amino acids. V lost 5 bases and J 6 bases, leaving 16 bases between the germline ends.

This clonotype was counted a few times. The chain couples TRBV29-1 to TRBJ1-2, with unresolved D. This CDR3 spans 13 amino acids. The V gene lost 3 bases and the J gene lost 6 bases, with 14 bases spanning the gap. Germline loops: CDR1 SQVTM, CDR2 ANQGSEA. CDR3: CSVDRPRGNGYTF. The CDR3 DNA reads TGCAGCGTTGACAGGCCAAGAGGCAATGGCTACACCTTC.

This clonotype was found a few times. The chain combines TRBV12-5 with TRBJ2-5; TRBD2 matches 9 bases. In germline, CDR1 is LGHNT, CDR2 FRNRAP. V shed 7 bases, J shed 5 bases, and the junction held 8 bases outside the gene matches. The CDR3 totals 14 residues. The CDR3 here is CASAPREGWETQYF. As DNA, the CDR3 is TGTGCTAGTGCACCGCGGGAGGGCTGGGAGACCCAGTACTTC.

This clonotype was detected ten times or more. The genes are TRBV6-5 and TRBJ1-4, with a tentative D call TRBD1 (6 bases). Germline assignment: CDR1 MNHEY and CDR2 SVGAGI. This CDR3 spans 12 amino acids. V was cut by 5 bases and J by 7 bases, with 8 bases left in between. The CDR3 loop reads CASSSRGEKLFF. CDR3 in DNA: TGTGCCAGCAGTAGCAGGGGTGAAAAACTGTTTTTT.

This clonotype was detected a few times. This chain uses TRBV10-3 with TRBJ2-5; D may be TRBD2 (5 bases). Trimming took off 5 bases at V and 3 bases at J, with 13 bases between the two ends. This CDR3 is built from 14 residues. Germline V lookup: CDR1 ENHRY, CDR2 SYGVKD. The CDR3 DNA follows: TGTGCCATCAGTCCGGAGCGGAGCGAAGAGACCCAGTACTTC. Translated: CAISPERSEETQYF.

The J gene is TRBJ2-5, the V gene TRBV10-3; D uncertain. V lost 0 bases and J lost 3, with 8 bases in between. Germline loops: CDR1 ENHRY, CDR2 SYGVKD. The CDR3 covers 14 residues. The CDR3, as DNA: TGTGCCATCAGTGAGTCGATGACAAAAGAGACCCAGTACTTC. Protein sequence: CAISESMTKETQYF.

The V and J genes are TRBV18 and TRBJ2-1, with 8 positions matching TRBD1. The J call may be faulty, since TRBJ2-7 better matches the DNA end. Germline loops: CDR1 KGHSH, CDR2 LQKENI. CDR3 length equals 15 residues. CDR3 in amino acids: CASSQTDRANYEQYF. The DNA of the CDR3 is TGTGCCAGCTCACAAACGGACAGGGCAAACTACGAGCAGTACTTC.

This clonotype was picked up a small number of times. J is TRBJ2-2 and V is TRBV5-1; D is unclear. This CDR3 is built from 15 residues. Germline CDR1 SGHRS, CDR2 YFSETQ. V was cut by 0 bases and J by 2 bases, with 8 bases left in between. The CDR3 region has the DNA TGCGCCAGCAGCTTGGCCACAGATAACACCGGGGAGCTGTTTTTT. Encoded protein: CASSLATDNTGELFF.

This clonotype was observed a few times. CDR3 residues: CSARDGGISYEQYF. The DNA for the CDR3 is TGCAGTGCTAGAGACGGGGGGATCTCCTACGAGCAGTACTTC. The chain uses TRBV20-1 and TRBJ2-7; 7 nucleotides line up with TRBD2. The germline CDR1 and CDR2 sequences are DFQATT and SNEGSKA (reference sequence). This CDR3 comprises 14 residues. The junction had 2 bases not matched to a gene; V was cut back by 0 bases and J by 0 bases.

Notes on this clonotype: One junction end disagrees with the germline gene, perhaps due to a read error. The chain uses TRBV13 and TRBJ2-5, with 9 bases lining up with TRBD1. CDR3 length: 15 amino acids. CDR1 PRHDT and CDR2 FYEKMQ come from the germline V gene (reference sequence). DNA of the CDR3: TGTGCCAGCAGCTACAGTGGGACAGGGCGAGAGACCCAGTGCTTC. Its translation: CASSYSGTGRETQCF.

This clonotype occurred a few times. The chain has TRBV4-1 and TRBJ2-7, with TRBD1 as a possible D gene (6 bases). CDR3 size: 14 residues. The V end was cut by 4 bases, the J end by 3 bases, with 13 bases between. Germline CDR1 and CDR2: MGHRA and YSYEKL. CDR3 protein: CASSRHTGIYEQYF. Here the CDR3 DNA reads TGCGCCAGCAGCCGTCATACAGGGATCTACGAGCAGTACTTC.

The CDR3: CASSSKIVEQYF. For the CDR3, the DNA is TGTGCCAGCAGTTCAAAGATCGTAGAGCAGTACTTC. The chain is built from TRBV28 and TRBJ2-7; D is ambiguous. This CDR3 spans 12 amino acids. The germline gives CDR1 MDHEN, CDR2 SYDVKM. Trimming stripped 4 bases from V and 7 bases from J, with 11 bases between.

This clonotype was observed a few times. The chain couples TRBV29-1 to TRBJ2-1, with TRBD2 matching 8 bases. The germline V gene encodes CDR1 SQVTM and CDR2 ANQGSEA. The CDR3 contains 14 residues. The V and J ends lost 5 bases and 7 bases, in that order; junction bases with no gene match: 10. The CDR3: CSVPRSGRGNEQFF. The CDR3 nucleotides are TGCAGCGTTCCCAGGAGCGGGAGAGGAAATGAGCAGTTCTTC.

The chain uses TRBV2 and TRBJ1-2; D gene unclear. This CDR3 has 13 amino acids. CDR1 and CDR2 (germline): SNHLY, FYNNEI. With 2 bases removed from V and 2 bases from J, the gap between germline ends came to 6 bases. The CDR3 DNA reads as TGTGCCAGCAGTGAAAGTTTGAACTATGGCTACACCTTC. Amino acids: CASSESLNYGYTF.

V gene TRBV5-1 combines with J gene TRBJ2-3; D perhaps matches TRBD2 (5 bases). V was trimmed by 4 bases and J by 4 bases, leaving 13 bases between them. CDR1 SGHRS and CDR2 YFSETQ come from the germline V gene. CDR3 size: 14 residues. Here the CDR3 DNA reads TGCGCCAGCAGCGTGGGAGTCCTAGCAGATACGCAGTATTTT. Its protein product is CASSVGVLADTQYF.

V and J are TRBV14 and TRBJ1-1, with D hard to call. The CDR3 has 16 residues. The V and J ends lost 1 base and 4 bases respectively, with 16 bases between them. The germline CDR1 and CDR2 sequences are SGHDN and FVKESK. The CDR3 spells CASSQVGLLWFTEAFF. The DNA of the CDR3 is TGTGCCAGCAGCCAAGTTGGACTCCTGTGGTTCACTGAAGCTTTCTTT.

This clonotype has ten or more counts. Sequence at one end of the junction differs from germline and may be a read error. This rearrangement joins TRBV7-9 to TRBJ1-1; the match to TRBD1 covers 9 bases. CDR3 length: 13 residues. Germline V CDR1 and CDR2: SEHNR, FQNEAQ (reference sequence). DNA for the CDR3: TGCGCCAGCAGTCCACAGGGGGCCACTGAAGCTTTCTTT. It translates to CASSPQGATEAFF.

Comment on this clonotype: The junction shows a germline mismatch at one end, possibly a read error. V usage is TRBV28 and J usage is TRBJ2-4; 12 bases align to TRBD2. Germline V gene data show CDR1 as MDHEN and CDR2 as SYDVKM. CDR3 size: 20 residues. CDR3 nucleotide sequence: TGTGCCAGCAGTTTTACTGGACTAGCGGGAAAGTTGGTATCCAAAAACATTCAGTACTTT. This sequence encodes CASSFTGLAGKLVSKNIQYF.

This clonotype has only a few counts. The V gene is TRBV4-1, the J gene TRBJ2-5; D may match TRBD1 or TRBD2 (5 bases each). The J call may be incorrect, as the DNA end agrees better with TRBJ2-7. The CDR3 runs to 14 residues. Germline CDR1 MGHRA, CDR2 YSYEKL. The CDR3 DNA reads TGCGCCAGCAGCCAGTGGGACGGAACCTACGAGCAGTACTTC. It specifies CASSQWDGTYEQYF.

This chain joins TRBV2 and TRBJ1-6, with TRBD1 matching 7 bases. There are 15 residues in the CDR3. In germline, CDR1 is SNHLY, CDR2 FYNNEI. V lost 8 bases and J lost 6; bases outside the gene matches: 10. The CDR3 reads CASLALDRSNSPLHF. The DNA of the CDR3 is TGTGCCAGCCTAGCCTTGGACAGGAGTAATTCACCCCTCCACTTT.

This clonotype has a handful of counts. In DNA form, the CDR3 reads TGCGCCAGCAGCCAAGAACGGGGGCGGGAGGTCTACACCTTC. This sequence encodes CASSQERGREVYTF. The J gene is TRBJ1-2, the V gene TRBV4-3; D is possibly TRBD1 (6 bases). This CDR3 spans 14 amino acids. Trimming cost V 0 bases and J 10 bases, with 15 bases left between them. The germline V gene encodes CDR1 LGHNA and CDR2 YSLEER.

This clonotype was seen a handful of times. The chain combines TRBV12-5 with TRBJ2-1, with TRBD1 identical over 7 bases. The germline V gene has CDR1 LGHNT and CDR2 FRNRAP. V trimming: 0 bases; J trimming: 7 bases; junction bases outside the gene matches: 9. This CDR3 is 16 amino acids long. CDR3 in amino acids: CASGLVTGDPENEQFF. As DNA, the CDR3 is TGTGCTAGTGGTTTGGTAACAGGGGACCCTGAAAATGAGCAGTTCTTC.